This is a list of T cell receptor beta chains from one sample in a study of blood T cell repertoires in COVID-19. Sequenced by immunoSEQ multiplex PCR; TCRdb stores in-frame clones only, minus some. This repertoire shows fewer than 25,000 clones, about nine tenths found once; its top ten account for less than 15%. The sequenced sample consisted of peripheral blood. These receptors originate from a woman aged 80 or over with active or convalescent COVID-19. The CDR3 runs from the conserved cysteine through the conserved F or W. The D gene is left open where the match is weak. A clone size is listed for some rows: how often the clone was seen (once, few, many), or a class if it is expanded.

d_call | j_call | v_call | clone_size | cdr3_nt | cdr3_aa
NA | TRBJ2-1 | TRBV25-1 | NA | TGTGCCAGCAGTGAAAAACCAGCGGGTGCGTACAATGAGCAGTTCTTC | CASSEKPAGAYNEQFF
TRBD2 | TRBJ2-4 | TRBV19 | NA | TGTGCAAGTAGTACCTCGCTGCGCGGGGGGCTAGCCAAAAACATTCAGTACTTC | CASSTSLRGGLAKNIQYF
TRBD2 | TRBJ2-1 | TRBV7-2 | NA | TGTGCCAGCAGCTTAGAGGCTAGCGGGAAGCCTGAGCAGTTCTTC | CASSLEASGKPEQFF
TRBD1 | TRBJ1-1 | TRBV19 | NA | TGTGCCAGTAGCTGGGACAGGTTGTGGACTGAAGCTTTCTTT | CASSWDRLWTEAFF
TRBD1 | TRBJ1-2 | TRBV6-6 | few | TGTGCCAGCAGCGGACTCCGGGACAGGGGGCTCTATGGCTACACCTTC | CASSGLRDRGLYGYTF
TRBD1 | TRBJ2-1 | TRBV24-1 | NA | TGTGCCACCAGTGATTTTGCAGGGGGCCATGAGCAGTTCTTC | CATSDFAGGHEQFF
NA | TRBJ2-6 | TRBV18 | once | TGTGCCAGCTCACCCCCGGGGGTTGGGGCCAACGTCCTGACTTTC | CASSPPGVGANVLTF
NA | TRBJ2-7 | TRBV5-4 | NA | TGTGCCAGCACCGCGGCCAGCGCCACCTACGAGCAGTACTTC | CASTAASATYEQYF
TRBD1 | TRBJ2-7 | TRBV10-3 | once | TGTGCCATCAGACCGGGACAGTCCTACGAGCAGTACTTC | CAIRPGQSYEQYF
NA | TRBJ1-2 | TRBV7-9 | NA | TGTGCCAGCAGCTTAGCCCTACAGGAAGCTAACTATGGCTACACCTTC | CASSLALQEANYGYTF
TRBD1 | TRBJ1-5 | TRBV30 | few | TGTGCCTGGAGTATTTCAGGGGGCGGGCCCCAGCATTTT | CAWSISGGGPQHF
TRBD2 | TRBJ2-3 | TRBV19 | NA | TGTGCCAGTAGTATTGCGGCCTCGGGAAAGCGGGGGGTTCCTTATACGCAGTATTTT | CASSIAASGKRGVPYTQYF
NA | TRBJ1-2 | TRBV5-4 | NA | TGTGCCAGCAGCTTGCGGCTGGGGCGACCCTATGGCTACACCTTC | CASSLRLGRPYGYTF
NA | TRBJ1-2 | TRBV5-6 | once | TGTGCCAGCAGGTTTGCGGGGGCGCGGTCCTATGGCTACACCTTC | CASRFAGARSYGYTF
NA | TRBJ2-2 | TRBV2 | NA | TGTGCCAGCCTAAGGGAGGCTTTCACCGGGGAGCTGTTTTTT | CASLREAFTGELFF
NA | TRBJ1-2 | TRBV20-1 | NA | TGCAGTGCTAGACAGTACGGCTACACCTTC | CSARQYGYTF
TRBD1 | TRBJ2-1 | TRBV6-5 | NA | TGTGCCAGCAGTTACGGAGGGACAGGGGGCAACAATGAGCAGTTCTTC | CASSYGGTGGNNEQFF
TRBD1 | TRBJ2-7 | TRBV7-6 | NA | TGTGCCAGCAGCTTCGGACAGGGGCTTCCCTACGAGCAGTACTTC | CASSFGQGLPYEQYF
NA | TRBJ2-3 | TRBV4-3 | NA | TGCGCCAGCAGCCATCAATACCCCGGGGGAGGCGGCACAGATACGCAGTATTTT | CASSHQYPGGGGTDTQYF
NA | TRBJ1-6 | TRBV27 | NA | TGTGCCAGCAGTTTTTTACAAAATAATTCACCCCTCCACTTT | CASSFLQNNSPLHF
TRBD1 | TRBJ1-6 | TRBV5-1 | NA | TGCGCCAGCAGCTCGGGACAGGGCAACATTGGTAATTCACCCCTCCACTTT | CASSSGQGNIGNSPLHF
NA | TRBJ1-1 | TRBV2 | NA | TGTGCCAGCAGTTCACAGGGAGGGTATACTGAAGCTTTCTTT | CASSSQGGYTEAFF
NA | TRBJ2-5 | TRBV19 | NA | TGTGCCAGTAGTATAGATGCAGGGTCAAAGACCCAGTACTTC | CASSIDAGSKTQYF
TRBD2 | TRBJ2-7 | TRBV11-2 | NA | TGTGCCAGCAGCCTCGGACTAGCGGGAGGGCTCGAGCAGTACTTC | CASSLGLAGGLEQYF
TRBD2 | TRBJ2-5 | TRBV5-1 | NA | TGCGCCAGCAGCTTGATCGGCGGGGGGCAAGAGACCCAGTACTTC | CASSLIGGGQETQYF
TRBD1 | TRBJ2-1 | TRBV30 | NA | TGTGCCTGGAGTGCCCCAGGGGGTACTGAGCAGTTCTTC | CAWSAPGGTEQFF
NA | TRBJ2-7 | TRBV15 | NA | TGTGCCACCAGCAGAGATCAGTACGAGCAGTACTTC | CATSRDQYEQYF
TRBD1 | TRBJ1-2 | TRBV27 | NA | TGTGCCAGCAGTCCTTCCTTGACAGGGAACTATGGCTACACCTTC | CASSPSLTGNYGYTF
NA | TRBJ1-4 | TRBV7-9 | NA | TGTGCCAGCAGCTTAGGGCAGGCCCTTAATGAAAAACTGTTTTTT | CASSLGQALNEKLFF
TRBD1 | TRBJ1-2 | TRBV7-2 | NA | TGTGCCAGCAGCACAGCCGGGACAGGGGGCACTATTAACTATGGCTACACCTTC | CASSTAGTGGTINYGYTF
TRBD2 | TRBJ2-3 | TRBV19 | NA | TGTGCCAGTAGTACTAGCGGAGGCACAGATACGCAGTATTTT | CASSTSGGTDTQYF
TRBD2 | TRBJ2-4 | TRBV19 | NA | TGTGCCAGTAGTATCGGCCTAGCGGGAGGGTTGGAAAACATTCAGTACTTC | CASSIGLAGGLENIQYF
NA | TRBJ2-1 | TRBV7-9 | NA | TGTGCCAGCAGCTTAGTCGGGGGGCAAGATGAGCAGTTCTTC | CASSLVGGQDEQFF
NA | TRBJ1-6 | TRBV5-1 | NA | TGCGCCAGCAGCCGACAGGATCTAAATTCACCCCTCCACTTT | CASSRQDLNSPLHF
TRBD1 | TRBJ2-5 | TRBV6-2/TRBV6-3 | NA | TGTGCCAGCAGTCTTAGAGGGGGCGCAGAGACCCAGTACTTC | CASSLRGGAETQYF
TRBD2 | TRBJ2-5 | TRBV12-3/TRBV12-4 | NA | TGTGCCAGCAGCAATAGCGGGGCCCAGTACTTC | CASSNSGAQYF
NA | TRBJ1-1 | TRBV5-1 | NA | TGCGCCAGCAGCACAGACTACAACACTGAAGCTTTCTTT | CASSTDYNTEAFF
TRBD1 | TRBJ2-3 | TRBV5-1 | NA | TGCGCCAGCAGCTTGCCTGGACAGGGTCGCACAGATACGCAGTATTTT | CASSLPGQGRTDTQYF
TRBD1 | TRBJ2-6 | TRBV5-1 | NA | TGCGCCAGCAGAAGGGACAGCACTGGGGCCAACGTCCTGACTTTC | CASRRDSTGANVLTF
NA | TRBJ1-1 | TRBV6-5 | NA | TGTGCCAGCAGGCCCCAGACAGCCTCGGGGGCTGAAGCTTTCTTT | CASRPQTASGAEAFF
NA | TRBJ2-6 | TRBV7-8 | NA | TGTGCCAGCAGCTCACAGGCGTCGGGCTCTGGGGCCAACGTCCTGACTTTC | CASSSQASGSGANVLTF
NA | TRBJ1-2 | TRBV10-1 | NA | TGCGCCAGCAGTGAGTCGACAGCCTATGGCTACACCTTC | CASSESTAYGYTF
NA | TRBJ2-3 | TRBV25-1 | NA | TGTGCCAGCAGTGAACGTAAAGATACGCAGTATTTT | CASSERKDTQYF
TRBD2 | TRBJ2-1 | TRBV29-1 | NA | TGCAGCGGGTCCCGCGGGAGGGGCCAGAGGGGGGGACCCTACAATGAGCAGTTCTTC | CSGSRGRGQRGGPYNEQFF
NA | TRBJ2-1 | TRBV2 | NA | TGTGCCAGCAGTGAGGCTAGCGTGCAGTTCTTC | CASSEASVQFF
TRBD1 | TRBJ1-1 | TRBV11-3 | NA | TGTGCCAGCAGCTTAGCTTCCGGGACAGGGGCCTCGAACACTGAAGCTTTCTTT | CASSLASGTGASNTEAFF
TRBD2 | TRBJ2-7 | TRBV7-8 | NA | TGTGCCAGCAGCGTAGAAAGCGGGAGGAGCGAGCAGTACTTC | CASSVESGRSEQYF
TRBD2 | TRBJ2-1 | TRBV9 | NA | TGTGCCAGCAGCCCGGGGGGAGGAACCTACAATGAGCAGTTCTTC | CASSPGGGTYNEQFF
NA | TRBJ2-7 | TRBV20-1 | NA | TGCAGTGCGGGGAGCTACGAGCAGTACTTC | CSAGSYEQYF
NA | TRBJ1-4 | TRBV27 | NA | TGTGCCAGCAGTTCACAGGGTCCAGATGAAAAACTGTTTTTT | CASSSQGPDEKLFF
TRBD2 | TRBJ2-3 | TRBV6-2/TRBV6-3 | NA | TGTGCCAGCAGTTACCAACTAGGACTAGCGGGGGGGAGCACAGATACGCAGTATTTT | CASSYQLGLAGGSTDTQYF
NA | TRBJ1-1 | TRBV7-9 | once | TGTGCCAGCAGCTTAGGACAGGTCCTTGAAGCTTTCTTT | CASSLGQVLEAFF
TRBD1 | TRBJ2-5 | TRBV28 | NA | TGTGCCAGCAGTTTACTCGGGACAGCCCAAGAGACCCAGTACTTC | CASSLLGTAQETQYF
NA | TRBJ1-3 | TRBV9 | once | TGTGCCAGCAGCGCCGGGACAAGAAAAATCTCTGGAAACACCATATATTTT | CASSAGTRKISGNTIYF
NA | TRBJ1-6 | TRBV7-2 | NA | TGTGCCAGCAGCTTAACCGAGCCGGGACACAGCTCCTATAATTCACCCCTCCACTTT | CASSLTEPGHSSYNSPLHF
NA | TRBJ2-5 | TRBV28 | NA | TGTGCTACGGGGGAGGGGGGTCGAGAGACCCAGTACTTC | CATGEGGRETQYF
TRBD1 | TRBJ2-3 | TRBV27 | NA | TGTGCCAGCAGTTCCCCGGCAGCAGGGGGTTCGGATACGCAGTATTTT | CASSSPAAGGSDTQYF